These 21 T cell receptor beta chains share one sample of origin, sequenced in a study of T-cell memory formation after mild COVID-19. From the 5' RACE reads, TCRdb called clonotypes with MiXCR, one entry per CDR3 protein. The table shows about 250,000 distinct CDR3 sequences, with approximately 19% occurring only once. The sequenced material came from PBMCs or a T cell subset sorted from them (not recorded which). These receptors came from a man aged 18 to 35 who had mild COVID-19 (a few samples of this study predate the infection). Cell type and time point are not known.

The chain joins TRBV7-9 to TRBJ1-1; the D is unclear. The CDR3 sequence is 14 residues long. V lost 2 bases to trimming and J lost 7 bases, with 14 bases between them. Germline V gene sequence: CDR1 SEHNR, CDR2 FQNEAQ (reference sequence). CDR3 sequence reads: CASSLIGGSGEAFF. The DNA of the CDR3 is TGTGCCAGCAGCTTAATCGGAGGGTCTGGTGAAGCTTTCTTT.

The rearrangement uses TRBV18 and TRBJ2-5, with D perhaps TRBD1 or TRBD2 (5 bases each). Trimming removed 4 bases at V and 4 bases at J, with 16 bases between. CDR1 KGHSH and CDR2 LQKENI come from the germline V gene. This CDR3 is 15 amino acids long. The CDR3 DNA reads as TGTGCCAGCTCACTCAATAGAGAGGGGCGAGAGACCCAGTACTTC. Translating gives CASSLNREGRETQYF.

This clonotype has a handful of counts. The V call is TRBV5-1, the J call TRBJ2-2, with D uncertain. Germline lookup yields CDR1 SGHRS and CDR2 YFSETQ. The ends were cut back, 4 bases at V and 1 base at J, with 5 bases in the middle. The CDR3 contains 13 residues. The CDR3 bases are TGCGCCAGCAGCCAACAGAACACCGGGGAGCTGTTTTTT. Amino acids: CASSQQNTGELFF.

The rearrangement links TRBV2 to TRBJ1-6; 11 positions agree with TRBD1. Losses at the gene ends were 6 bases for V and 8 bases for J; bases not matched to a gene: 6. Germline CDR1 and CDR2: SNHLY and FYNNEI. The CDR3 length is 15 residues. CDR3 in DNA: TGTGCCAGCAGCCTCAGGACAGGGGGCGATTCACCCCTCCACTTT. Amino acids: CASSLRTGGDSPLHF. The full variable domain, its missing parts supplied by reference TRBV2 and TRBJ1-6, is EPEVTQTPSHQVTQMGQEVILRCVPISNHLYFYWYRQILGQKVEFLVSFYNNEISEKSEIFDDQFSVERPDGSNFTLKIRSTKLEDSAMYFCASSLRTGGDSPLHFGNGTRLTVT.

This clonotype was recorded a few times. V gene TRBV20-1 combines with J gene TRBJ2-2, with D tentatively TRBD1 or TRBD2 (5 bases each). V lost 6 bases to trimming and J lost 0 bases, with 8 bases between them. Germline assignment: CDR1 DFQATT and CDR2 SNEGSKA (reference sequence). There are 13 residues in the CDR3. The CDR3 loop reads CSARGPNTGELFF. CDR3 nucleotide sequence: TGCAGTGCCCGGGGCCCGAACACCGGGGAGCTGTTTTTT.

This clonotype was seen only a few times. The J gene is TRBJ1-5, the V gene TRBV28; 10 nucleotides match TRBD1. Germline loops: CDR1 MDHEN, CDR2 SYDVKM. This CDR3 comprises 16 residues. V trimming: 5 bases; J trimming: 1 base; junction bases outside the gene matches: 5. In nucleotides, the CDR3 is TGTGCCAGCAGTGAACTGGGACAGGGGAGCAATCAGCCCCAGCATTTT. As protein: CASSELGQGSNQPQHF.

This clonotype has more than one count but fewer than ten. The chain employs TRBV5-1 and TRBJ2-3; no firm D call. The germline V gene encodes CDR1 SGHRS and CDR2 YFSETQ. This CDR3 spans 15 amino acids. Trimming left V 2 bases short and J 1 base short, with 11 bases between. This CDR3 is CASSFLPTGTDTQYF. CDR3 coding DNA: TGCGCCAGCAGCTTCCTACCGACGGGCACAGATACGCAGTATTTT.

The J gene is TRBJ1-1, the V gene TRBV10-3; TRBD1 matches 9 bases. The CDR3 sequence is 15 residues long. With 6 bases clipped from V and 7 bases from J, the junction kept 12 bases outside the gene matches. Germline V gives CDR1 ENHRY, CDR2 SYGVKD. This CDR3 reads CAIRGQGEGTDEAFF. In nucleotides, the CDR3 is TGTGCCATCAGGGGACAGGGTGAGGGTACGGATGAAGCTTTCTTT.

This clonotype was counted only a few times. V gene TRBV7-2 combines with J gene TRBJ1-1; TRBD1 agrees at 8 bases. J gave up 4 bases and V 3 bases, and 1 base lay outside the gene matches. CDR3 length: 13 residues. In germline, CDR1 is SGHTA, CDR2 FQGNSA. CDR3 loop: CASSFTGGTEAFF. The CDR3 DNA reads TGTGCCAGCAGCTTTACAGGGGGCACTGAAGCTTTCTTT.

The V and J genes are TRBV6-2 or TRBV6-3 and TRBJ1-1; maybe TRBD1 (6 bases). The CDR3 loop spans 11 amino acids. Germline-derived CDR1 and CDR2 are MNHEY and SVGEGT. The V end lost 4 bases, the J end lost 9 bases, and 9 bases lay between the germline ends. CDR3 DNA: TGTGCCAGCAGTTCTGGACAGAAAGCTTTCTTT. Translation: CASSSGQKAFF.

A few counts support this clonotype. The V and J genes are TRBV5-5 and TRBJ2-5, with no clear D. The V gene's germline CDR1 is SGHKS and CDR2 YYEKEE (reference sequence). The CDR3 contains 14 residues. The ends were cut back, 6 bases at V and 4 bases at J, with 16 bases in the middle. In DNA form, the CDR3 reads TGTGCCAGCACCACTCAATCAGGCGGAGAGACCCAGTACTTC. This sequence encodes CASTTQSGGETQYF.

This clonotype was counted between two and nine times. This rearrangement joins TRBV5-1 to TRBJ2-7; D might be TRBD1 (5 bases). From germline, CDR1 is SGHRS and CDR2 YFSETQ. Trimming removed 2 bases at V and 1 base at J, with 10 bases between. The CDR3 contains 14 residues. The CDR3 sequence: CASSLGAGSYEQYF. In nucleotides, the CDR3 is TGCGCCAGCAGCTTAGGGGCAGGTTCCTACGAGCAGTACTTC.

V gene TRBV6-1 combines with J gene TRBJ1-1; D is unresolved. V was cut by 4 bases and J by 5 bases, with 11 bases left in between. CDR1 is MNHNS, CDR2 SASEGT, per germline. The CDR3 covers 13 residues. Here the CDR3 DNA reads TGTGCCAGCAGTGGAGTGACGGGGACTGAAGCTTTCTTT. Its translation is CASSGVTGTEAFF.

This clonotype was picked up a small number of times. CDR3 in amino acids: CASSPRQGSDTEAFF. For the CDR3, the DNA is TGTGCCAGCTCACCTAGACAGGGGAGTGACACTGAAGCTTTCTTT. The chain couples TRBV18 to TRBJ1-1; 8 bases map to TRBD1. The junction had 6 bases not matched to a gene; V was cut back by 3 bases and J by 3 bases. CDR1 and CDR2 (germline): KGHSH, LQKENI. This CDR3 is built from 15 residues. The variable domain in full, with the rest retrieved from reference TRBV18 and TRBJ1-1, is NAGVMQNPRHLVRRRGQEARLRCSPMKGHSHVYWYRQLPEEGLKFMVYLQKENIIDESGMPKERFSAEFPKEGPSILRIQQVVRGDSAAYFCASSPRQGSDTEAFFGQGTRLTVV.

The chain combines TRBV12-3 or TRBV12-4 with TRBJ2-2; D not resolved. The CDR3 is 13 amino acids. V lost 2 bases and J lost 3, with 4 bases in between. The CDR3 DNA follows: TGTGCCAGCAGTTTACGGTACACCGGGGAGCTGTTTTTT. It encodes CASSLRYTGELFF.

This clonotype was counted a few times. In DNA form, the CDR3 reads TGTGCCAGCAGGCGGATTGGGACAGGGGATTCCTATGGCTACACCTTC. This translates into CASRRIGTGDSYGYTF. The chain combines TRBV5-4 with TRBJ1-2; TRBD1 matches 10 bases. Germline loops: CDR1 SGHNT, CDR2 YYREEE (reference sequence). This CDR3 spans 16 amino acids. The trim removed 5 bases at V and 4 bases at J, leaving 11 bases unmatched.

This clonotype was counted a few times. This rearrangement joins TRBV24-1 to TRBJ1-5; D is perhaps TRBD1 (6 bases). The V end lost 4 bases, the J end lost 3 bases, and 9 bases lay between the germline ends. The germline V gene encodes CDR1 KGHDR and CDR2 SFDVKD. The CDR3 is 14 residues long. CDR3 residues: CATSDAGDNQPQHF. CDR3 in DNA: TGTGCCACCAGTGACGCAGGGGACAATCAGCCCCAGCATTTT.

The sample holds a few counts of this clonotype. J is TRBJ2-5 and V is TRBV11-1, with a weak D call TRBD1 (6 bases). Trimming shortened V by 5 bases and J by 0 bases, and 7 bases separated the two germline ends. CDR1 is SGHAT, CDR2 FQDESV, per germline (reference sequence). The CDR3 consists of 13 residues. In DNA form, the CDR3 reads TGTGCCAGCAGCACAGGGTACCAAGAGACCCAGTACTTC. This encodes CASSTGYQETQYF.

The chain joins TRBV7-2 to TRBJ1-1, with D unclear. The germline CDR1 and CDR2 sequences are SGHTA and FQGNSA. The CDR3 spans 14 residues. V was pared by 0 bases and J by 1 base, with 6 bases between. The CDR3 loop reads CASSLAWQNTEAFF. The CDR3 nucleotides read TGTGCCAGCAGCTTAGCTTGGCAGAACACTGAAGCTTTCTTT.

The V call is TRBV12-3 or TRBV12-4, the J call TRBJ1-3; D remains unclear. The V end lost 6 bases, the J end lost 4 bases, and 10 bases lay between the germline ends. CDR3 length equals 13 residues. The CDR3 sequence is CASSPLQGNTIYF. The CDR3 DNA reads TGTGCCAGCAGCCCACTACAAGGAAACACCATATATTTT.

This clonotype was observed a handful of times. CDR3 residues: CSADGTSGGQETQYF. The CDR3 nucleotides are TGCAGTGCTGATGGGACTAGCGGGGGCCAAGAGACCCAGTACTTC. The chain is built from TRBV20-1 and TRBJ2-5, with TRBD2 matching 14 bases. The CDR3 has 15 amino acids. Germline lookup yields CDR1 DFQATT and CDR2 SNEGSKA (reference sequence). The ends lost 5 bases at V and 1 base at J; junction bases unmatched: 3.